The entry that follows covers one T cell receptor beta chain sequence. The sample belongs to a study of CXCR3-negative and CXCR3-positive naive CD8 T cells. All TRB cDNA libraries came from 5' RACE performed with UMI labels. TCRdb reprocessed the 5' RACE reads and keeps a single row for each CDR3 protein, giving no DNA. The sample yields some 56,000 distinct CDR3 sequences, of which the top ten take up roughly 19%. The CDR3 runs 14 residues. Germline CDR1 DFQATT, CDR2 SNEGSKA (reference sequence). The source material was memory CD8+ T cells from blood. The TCR sequence derives from a human donor in good health. Some clones in this sample may be carry-over from other donors' samples. The rearrangement uses TRBV20-1 and TRBJ2-7; TCRdb indicates TRBD1, and absent DNA this call remains unverified. CDR3 residues: CSARVGTGLYEQYF.